The rows below give T cell receptor beta chains drawn from one sample of a study of CD8 T cells in Susac syndrome. One entry per CDR3 protein, called by TCRdb with MiXCR from the immunoSEQ multiplex PCR reads. The table has 120,000 to 150,000 distinct CDR3 sequences, nearly 97% seen once. The sequenced sample was CD4+ T cells from PBMCs. The source of these receptors is a human donor with Susac syndrome. Each CDR3 is given with its conserved first and last residue. D genes are given only for firm matches. Clone size is not always given. Where it is, it says once, few, many or a class for expanded clones.

TRBJ2-6 TRBV18 NA NA TGTGCCAGCTCACAAGTCGCGTCTGGGGCCAACGTCCTGACTTTC CASSQVASGANVLTF
TRBJ2-3 TRBV9 once NA TGTGCCAGCAGCGTAGCTACTCGATGGGCAGATACGCAGTATTTT CASSVATRWADTQYF
TRBJ1-2 TRBV29-1 NA NA TGCAGCGTTGAAGTCAGCGCGGGGGGCTACACCTTC CSVEVSAGGYTF
TRBJ1-1 TRBV2 NA NA TGTGCCAGCACCCGGACACAACTGAACACTGAAGCTTTCTTT CASTRTQLNTEAFF
TRBJ2-5 TRBV3-1 NA TRBD1 TGTGCCAGCAGCCCCGGGACAGACCAAGAGACCCAGTACTTC CASSPGTDQETQYF
TRBJ2-5 TRBV29-1 NA TRBD2 TGCAGCGTTAGCGGGGCCGAGGGGGAGACCCAGTACTTC CSVSGAEGETQYF
TRBJ1-1 TRBV20-1 once TRBD1 TGCAGTGCTCCGGACAGGGGCAAGAACACTGAAGCTTTCTTT CSAPDRGKNTEAFF
TRBJ2-1 TRBV15 NA NA TGTGCCACCAGCCGCGCAATCCCAGTCCCGGGAAAAACCTACAATGAGCAGTTCTTC CATSRAIPVPGKTYNEQFF
TRBJ2-2 TRBV12-3/TRBV12-4 NA NA TGTGCCAGCAGCCCCGGGGTTTATAACACCGGGGAGCTGTTTTTT CASSPGVYNTGELFF
TRBJ2-2 TRBV20-1 NA NA TGCAGTGCTAGGGAGATGTACACCGGGGAGCTGTTTTTT CSAREMYTGELFF
TRBJ2-5 TRBV3-1 NA TRBD2 TGTGCCAGCAGCCAGGGAGGGCGGATACAAGAGACCCAGTACTTC CASSQGGRIQETQYF
TRBJ2-7 TRBV25-1 NA TRBD2 TGTGCCAGCAGGCACTCAATGGGAGGGCAACCCTACGAGCAGTACTTC CASRHSMGGQPYEQYF
TRBJ2-1 TRBV4-2 NA TRBD2 TGTGCCAGCAGCCAAGATCTACGGGGGGGCCTCGATGAGCAGTTCTTC CASSQDLRGGLDEQFF
TRBJ2-5 TRBV7-9 NA TRBD2 TGTGCCAGCAGCCCCTCCCTAGCGGGAGACGAGACCCAGTACTTC CASSPSLAGDETQYF
TRBJ2-1 TRBV9 once NA TGTGCCAGCAGCGCCTCAGGGGGGGAACAGTTCTTC CASSASGGEQFF
TRBJ1-5 TRBV12-3/TRBV12-4 NA TRBD1 TGTGCCAGCAGTTTAGAAGGGGGGACAGGGCGTCAGCCCCAGCATTTT CASSLEGGTGRQPQHF
TRBJ2-5 TRBV4-1 NA NA TGCGCCAGCAGCCACGGCCCTCAGGGGGGGAACCAAGAGACCCAGTACTTC CASSHGPQGGNQETQYF
TRBJ2-1 TRBV7-2 NA NA TGTGCCAGCAGCTTAAGTTGGGGTGGTGAGCAGTTCTTC CASSLSWGGEQFF
TRBJ2-1 TRBV28 once NA TGTGCCAGCAGGACGGACAATGAGCAGTTCTTC CASRTDNEQFF
TRBJ2-1 TRBV4-2 NA TRBD2 TGTGCCAGCAGCCCGTTGCAGGTTAGCGGGGACAATGAGCAGTTCTTC CASSPLQVSGDNEQFF
TRBJ2-1 TRBV5-4 NA NA TGTGCCAGCAGCCACGGGGGGCCGACCTACAATGAGCAGTTCTTC CASSHGGPTYNEQFF
TRBJ2-7 TRBV24-1 once NA TGTGCCACCAGTGATAACTACGAGCAGTACTTC CATSDNYEQYF
TRBJ1-2 TRBV18 NA NA TGTGCCAGCTCTCCCCGGGACGGATATGGCTACACCTTC CASSPRDGYGYTF
TRBJ2-3 TRBV6-4 NA NA TGTGCCAGCAGTAACGACTGGGGCGGATCAGATACGCAGTATTTT CASSNDWGGSDTQYF
TRBJ2-7 TRBV3-1 NA NA TGTGCCAGCAGCCAAGTCCAGGGCTACGAGCAGTACTTC CASSQVQGYEQYF
TRBJ1-2 TRBV4-2 NA NA TGTGCCAGCACCAAAGACATGGGAGGGAACTATGGCTACACCTTC CASTKDMGGNYGYTF
TRBJ2-5 TRBV11-2 NA NA TGTGCCAGCAGCTTACGACGGACTCGTAGTGAGACCCAGTACTTC CASSLRRTRSETQYF
TRBJ2-7 TRBV28 NA NA TGTGCCAGCAGTTTTGGGGGTGCGGGATTGGGCGAGCAGTACTTC CASSFGGAGLGEQYF
TRBJ2-7 TRBV4-1 NA NA TGCGCCAGCAGCGTCCTGGTCGGACGCCCTTACGAGCAGTACTTC CASSVLVGRPYEQYF
TRBJ2-1 TRBV24-1 NA NA TGTGCCACCAGTGATTCTGTTGCCTCCTTGGGCAATGAGCAGTTCTTC CATSDSVASLGNEQFF
TRBJ2-3 TRBV24-1 NA NA TGTGCCACCAGTGATTTTAGCGGCGAAGGGCAGTATTTT CATSDFSGEGQYF
TRBJ1-1 TRBV7-3 NA NA TGTGCCAGCAGCTTAACAGGACCGAACACTGAAGCTTTCTTT CASSLTGPNTEAFF
TRBJ2-3 TRBV4-1 NA TRBD2 TGCGCCAGCAGCCAAGATCTAGCGGAAGATACGCAGTATTTT CASSQDLAEDTQYF
TRBJ2-5 TRBV20-1 NA TRBD1 TGCAGTGCCTCCCGGAACAGGGGCTGGGAGACCCAGTACTTC CSASRNRGWETQYF
TRBJ1-2 TRBV20-1 once NA TGCAGTGCTAAGGATGGCTACACCTTC CSAKDGYTF
TRBJ2-1 TRBV2 NA TRBD1 TGTGCCAGCAGTGCAACAGGGGGTACATACAATGAGCAGTTCTTC CASSATGGTYNEQFF
TRBJ2-3 TRBV29-1 NA NA TGCAGCGTTGAAGTTTGGCAGGGGCTCACAGATACGCAGTATTTT CSVEVWQGLTDTQYF
TRBJ2-5 TRBV9 NA NA TGTGCCAGCAGCGTGGACTGGACAGGAGGGGAGACCCAGTACTTC CASSVDWTGGETQYF
TRBJ1-2 TRBV5-1 once TRBD1 TGCGCCAGCAGCGCAGGGACAGGGGGCAACTATGGCTACACCTTC CASSAGTGGNYGYTF
TRBJ2-5 TRBV24-1 once TRBD1 TGTGCCACCAGTGACTCGGGACAGCAAGAGACCCAGTACTTC CATSDSGQQETQYF